Following are 23 T cell receptor beta chains from one sample sequenced in a study of early T cells in non-severe SARS-CoV-2 infection. Each CDR3 protein is one row after TCRdb ran MiXCR on the 5' RACE reads. The data hold approximately 77,000 distinct CDR3 sequences, with more than 10% observed a single time. This sample comprised whole blood, obtained at baseline. All receptors come from an adult who was a healthcare worker with PCR-confirmed SARS-CoV-2 infection or an uninfected control (not recorded which). The donor label of this sample is uncertain.

The table lists this clonotype with a few counts. An end of the junction does not agree with germline; a read error may underlie this. The gene calls are TRBV12-3 or TRBV12-4 and TRBJ1-2, with a possible D match to TRBD1 (5 bases). The CDR3 contains 11 residues. The CDR3 sequence: CASSPTTGTFF. CDR3 sequence (DNA): TGTGCCAGCAGCCCTACCACCGGGACTTTCTTC.

This clonotype appeared many times. The chain uses TRBV5-1 and TRBJ2-3, with 11 bases identical to TRBD2. Trimming at V came to 4 bases and at J to 4 bases, leaving 2 bases not matched to a gene. The CDR3 length is 14 residues. Germline assignment: CDR1 SGHRS and CDR2 YFSETQ. The CDR3 DNA reads as TGCGCCAGCAGCCTACTAGCGGGAGCAGATACGCAGTATTTT. This translates into CASSLLAGADTQYF. The complete variable domain, with remaining parts taken from reference TRBV5-1 and TRBJ2-3, reads KAGVTQTPRYLIKTRGQQVTLSCSPISGHRSVSWYQQTPGQGLQFLFEYFSETQRNKGNFPGRFSGRQFSNSRSEMNVSTLELGDSALYLCASSLLAGADTQYFGPGTRLTVL.

The chain combines TRBV6-2 or TRBV6-3 with TRBJ2-6; D might be TRBD1 or TRBD2, each matching 5 bases. Germline CDR1 MNHEY, CDR2 SVGEGT. This CDR3 spans 20 amino acids. V lost 4 bases to trimming and J lost 1 base, with 23 bases between them. The chain's CDR3 is CASSFTGQIRGRSGANVLTF. Written as DNA, the CDR3 is TGTGCCAGCAGTTTTACCGGACAAATCCGTGGGAGATCTGGGGCCAACGTCCTGACTTTC.

This clonotype has a count of ten or more. This chain connects TRBV6-5 to TRBJ2-1; TRBD1 matches 7 bases. CDR3 length: 14 amino acids. Looked up from germline, CDR1 is MNHEY and CDR2 is SVGAGI. Unmatched junction bases numbered 7, after V lost 5 bases and J lost 6 bases. The CDR3 DNA reads TGTGCCAGCAGTCCCGGGACAGCTATCAATGAGCAGTTCTTC. It translates to CASSPGTAINEQFF.

This clonotype came up a few times. This chain connects TRBV6-1 to TRBJ1-5; D may be TRBD1 (5 bases). The germline V and J ends were trimmed by 11 bases and 1 base, with 21 bases remaining between them. This CDR3 spans 16 amino acids. Germline lookup yields CDR1 MNHNS and CDR2 SASEGT. Here the CDR3 reads CASSGTQRGSNQPQHF. CDR3 sequence (DNA): TGTGCCTCCTCGGGGACCCAACGAGGAAGCAATCAGCCCCAGCATTTT.

This clonotype showed up just a few times. The CDR3: CSVEEDRGTDTQYF. CDR3 in DNA: TGCAGCGTTGAAGAGGACAGGGGCACAGATACGCAGTATTTT. The rearrangement uses TRBV29-1 and TRBJ2-3; 8 nucleotides line up with TRBD1. V shed 0 bases and J 1 base; nucleotides not matched to a gene: 0. Germline V gene sequence: CDR1 SQVTM, CDR2 ANQGSEA. This CDR3 region has 14 residues.

This clonotype has a count of ten or more. V usage is TRBV6-6 and J usage is TRBJ1-1; no clear D gene. Germline V lookup: CDR1 MNHNY, CDR2 SVGAGI (reference sequence). The CDR3 is made up of 13 amino acids. Trimming stripped 4 bases from V and 4 bases from J, with 10 bases between. In nucleotides, the CDR3 is TGTGCCAGCAGTTCAGTCGAGGGCACTGAAGCTTTCTTT. Translating gives CASSSVEGTEAFF.

This clonotype was counted only a few times. A much more abundant neighbour one base away suggests this may be a read error. The CDR3 DNA sequence: TGTGCCAGCAGCTTTAGTAGCACAGATACGCAGTATTTT. This codes for CASSFSSTDTQYF. The chain recombines TRBV7-9 with TRBJ2-3; D is unclear. Trimming pared 3 bases from V and 0 bases from J, leaving 4 bases between. CDR1 is SEHNR and CDR2 is FQNEAQ in the germline V gene (reference sequence). The CDR3 spans 13 residues.

This clonotype was seen only a few times. V is TRBV2 and J is TRBJ2-1; TRBD1 aligns across 10 bases. The CDR3 runs 15 residues. Losses at the gene ends were 6 bases for V and 2 bases for J; bases not matched to a gene: 4. Germline V lookup: CDR1 SNHLY, CDR2 FYNNEI. The CDR3 DNA is TGTGCCAGCAGCACGGGACAGGGGCCCTACAATGAGCAGTTCTTC. This sequence encodes CASSTGQGPYNEQFF.

This clonotype was counted between two and nine times. The V and J genes are TRBV6-6 and TRBJ2-1, with TRBD1 matching 7 bases. Germline values: CDR1 MNHNY, CDR2 SVGAGI (reference sequence). J was trimmed by 4 bases and V by 6 bases; bases with no gene match: 21. This CDR3 region has 19 residues. The CDR3 DNA reads as TGTGCCAGCAGCCCATATGGGGCAGGGGGACAGCAAAGTTACAATGAGCAGTTCTTC. Protein sequence: CASSPYGAGGQQSYNEQFF.

This chain uses TRBV30 with TRBJ1-5; perhaps TRBD1 as D (6 bases). CDR1 is GTSNPN and CDR2 is SVGIG in the germline V gene (reference sequence). V dropped 2 bases and J dropped 6 bases, with 14 bases sitting between them. The CDR3 has 14 residues. The CDR3 DNA is TGTGCCTGGAGTCCCGGGGGCAGGGGTCAGCCCCAGCATTTT. Translated, it gives CAWSPGGRGQPQHF.

Many counts were recorded for this clonotype. The chain uses TRBV7-3 and TRBJ1-1; 8 bases match TRBD1. There are 13 residues in the CDR3. Germline V lookup: CDR1 SGHTA, CDR2 FQGTGA. Losses at the gene ends were 3 bases for V and 7 bases for J; bases not matched to a gene: 4. As DNA, the CDR3 is TGTGCCAGCAGCTTCCGGGACAGGAATGAAGCTTTCTTT. Its translation: CASSFRDRNEAFF.

This clonotype was found a few times. The chain employs TRBV7-6 and TRBJ1-1, with D unclear. Looked up from germline, CDR1 is SGHVS and CDR2 is FNYEAQ. This CDR3 is built from 14 residues. The V end was cut by 1 base, the J end by 1 base, with 7 bases between. The CDR3, as DNA: TGTGCCAGCAGCTTAGAGACGTCGAACACTGAAGCTTTCTTT. This encodes CASSLETSNTEAFF.

The genes are TRBV7-6 and TRBJ2-1; the match to TRBD2 covers 9 bases. Germline trimming cut 3 bases from V and 1 base from J; bases unmatched to any gene: 4. Germline CDR1 is SGHVS and CDR2 is FNYEAQ. The CDR3 is made up of 16 amino acids. The CDR3 reads CASSLDLAGSYNEQFF. CDR3 sequence (DNA): TGTGCCAGCAGCTTGGACCTAGCGGGATCCTACAATGAGCAGTTCTTC. The full variable domain, with the rest looked up from reference TRBV7-6 and TRBJ2-1, is GAGVSQSPRYKVTKRGQDVALRCDPISGHVSLYWYRQALGQGPEFLTYFNYEAQQDKSGLPNDRFSAERPEGSISTLTIQRTEQRDSAMYRCASSLDLAGSYNEQFFGPGTRLTVL.

The table lists this clonotype with many counts. This chain uses TRBV12-5 with TRBJ2-1; the match to TRBD2 covers 8 bases. This CDR3 spans 15 amino acids. Germline V gene data show CDR1 as LGHNT and CDR2 as FRNRAP. V shed 5 bases and J 6 bases; nucleotides not matched to a gene: 9. In nucleotides, the CDR3 is TGTGCTAGTGGTCTCGCCGGGGGGGCCGGCAATGAGCAGTTCTTC. Translated, it gives CASGLAGGAGNEQFF. Variable domain in full (rest from reference TRBV12-5 and TRBJ2-1): DARVTQTPRHKVTEMGQEVTMRCQPILGHNTVFWYRQTMMQGLELLAYFRNRAPLDDSGMPKDRFSAEMPDATLATLKIQPSEPRDSAVYFCASGLAGGAGNEQFFGPGTRLTVL.

This clonotype was observed at least ten times. V and J are TRBV29-1 and TRBJ2-3, with D perhaps matching TRBD1 (5 bases). The CDR3 spans 15 residues. From germline, CDR1 is SQVTM and CDR2 ANQGSEA. The V gene lost 7 bases and the J gene lost 2 bases, with 19 bases spanning the gap. CDR3 DNA: TGCAGCGCCACCATCCGGACACGAAACACAGATACGCAGTATTTT. Encoded protein: CSATIRTRNTDTQYF.

This clonotype was detected only once. V is TRBV27 and J is TRBJ1-5, with 7 bases matching TRBD1. Germline values: CDR1 MNHEY, CDR2 SMNVEV (reference sequence). J was trimmed by 5 bases and V by 5 bases; bases with no gene match: 9. The length of the CDR3 is 15 residues. The CDR3 DNA is TGTGCCAGCAGTGGGACGACAGGGAGGGATCAGCCCCAGCATTTT. Residues: CASSGTTGRDQPQHF.

This rearrangement joins TRBV5-6 to TRBJ1-1; unclear D gene. The V end lost 2 bases, the J end lost 1 base, and 18 bases lay between the germline ends. The germline V gene has CDR1 SGHDT and CDR2 YYEEEE. The CDR3 is 17 amino acids. The CDR3, as DNA: TGTGCCAGCAGCTTAGTCTCGGCCGTCCAGAAGAACACTGAAGCTTTCTTT. Residues: CASSLVSAVQKNTEAFF.

This clonotype was recorded at least ten times. The chain has TRBV3-1 and TRBJ2-1; 8 bases map to TRBD2. The V gene end was trimmed by 1 base and the J gene end by 2 bases; junction bases not matched to a gene: 13. Per germline, CDR1 LGHDT and CDR2 YNNKEL (reference sequence). This CDR3 has 19 residues. The CDR3 loop reads CASSQAPQVAGQPYNEQFF. The DNA of the CDR3 is TGTGCCAGCAGCCAAGCACCCCAGGTAGCGGGACAACCCTACAATGAGCAGTTCTTC.

The rearrangement joins TRBV7-8 to TRBJ2-1; maybe TRBD1 (6 bases). From germline, CDR1 is SGHVS and CDR2 FQNEAQ. The CDR3 is 14 amino acids. Trimming pared 1 base from V and 9 bases from J, leaving 13 bases between. DNA for the CDR3: TGTGCCAGCAGCTTAGGAGGCAGGGGAAGTGAGCAGTTCTTC. Translated: CASSLGGRGSEQFF.

This clonotype was observed many times. V is TRBV20-1 and J is TRBJ2-3; 9 bases agree with TRBD1. Losses at the gene ends were 0 bases for V and 4 bases for J; bases not matched to a gene: 8. Germline-derived CDR1 and CDR2 are DFQATT and SNEGSKA (reference sequence). The CDR3 length is 16 residues. The DNA for the CDR3 is TGCAGTGCTAGAGATCCTAGGACAGGGGATCCAGATACGCAGTATTTT. Translation: CSARDPRTGDPDTQYF.

The CDR3 here is CASRNRGETQYF. For the CDR3, the DNA is TGTGCCAGCAGAAACAGGGGCGAGACCCAGTACTTC. The chain is built from TRBV2 and TRBJ2-5, with 7 bases identical to TRBD1. Germline CDR1 is SNHLY and CDR2 is FYNNEI. V was pared by 6 bases and J by 5 bases, with 3 bases of the junction left unmatched. The CDR3 contains 12 residues.

The chain employs TRBV12-5 and TRBJ2-7; D is uncertain. The CDR3 totals 11 residues. CDR1 is LGHNT and CDR2 is FRNRAP in the germline V gene. Between the trimmed V and J ends, which lost 10 bases and 6 bases, there was a span of 13 bases. The CDR3, as DNA: TGTGCTACGGCGCTGGATCTCGAGCAGTACTTC. This gives the protein CATALDLEQYF.